Below are 22 T cell receptor beta chains sequenced from a single sample in a study of blood T cell repertoires in COVID-19. The data were produced by immunoSEQ multiplex PCR, yet TCRdb's version contains in-frame clones alone and is incomplete. The repertoire holds fewer than 250,000 clones, with 85% to 95% as singletons. Sequenced input: peripheral blood. The receptors shown here come from a man aged 30-40 years with COVID-19, enrolled during active disease.

This clone was recorded only once. The chain links TRBV2 to TRBJ1-6; 9 nucleotides line up with TRBD1. Looked up from germline, CDR1 is SNHLY and CDR2 is FYNNEI. The CDR3 is 15 residues long. The J segment lost 8 bases and the V segment lost 6 bases, leaving 8 bases of the junction unmatched. DNA of the CDR3: TGTGCCAGCAGGCCTACAGGGGGCGCATATTCACCCCTCCACTTT. Protein: CASRPTGGAYSPLHF.

This clone has more than one count but fewer than ten. The chain uses TRBV4-2 and TRBJ1-1; perhaps TRBD1 as D (6 bases). The CDR3 loop spans 14 amino acids. CDR1 is LGHNA and CDR2 is YNFKEQ in the germline V gene. The germline V and J ends were trimmed by 3 bases and 1 base, with 9 bases remaining between them. DNA of the CDR3: TGTGCCAGCAGCCAGATGGGACAGAACACTGAAGCTTTCTTT. Residues: CASSQMGQNTEAFF.

The V call is TRBV3-1 (or the pseudogene TRBV3-2), the J call TRBJ2-6, with D possibly matching TRBD2 (7 bases). This CDR3 region has 18 residues. CDR1 is LGHDT and CDR2 is YNNKEL in the germline V gene (reference sequence). The V gene lost 4 bases and the J gene lost 4 bases, with 20 bases spanning the gap. CDR3 sequence (DNA): TGTGCCAGCAGCCCTGCGGGGGCAGGGGTACCGGGGGCCAACGTCCTGACTTTC. This sequence encodes CASSPAGAGVPGANVLTF.

V is TRBV7-2 and J is TRBJ1-2; D is ambiguous. This CDR3 spans 14 amino acids. The V end was cut by 2 bases, the J end by 5 bases, with 12 bases between. Per the germline V gene, CDR1 is SGHTA and CDR2 is FQGNSA. The CDR3 nucleotides are TGTGCCAGCAGCTTAATGGCAGTTATGTATGGCTACACCTTC. Translated: CASSLMAVMYGYTF.

The chain uses TRBV5-5 and TRBJ2-1; possibly TRBD1 for D (5 bases). V was trimmed by 3 bases and J by 2 bases, leaving 15 bases between them. This CDR3 is 16 amino acids long. Germline values: CDR1 SGHKS, CDR2 YYEKEE (reference sequence). The CDR3 DNA is TGTGCCAGCAGCTCCCAGTTGACAGAAACCTACAATGAGCAGTTCTTC. It is translated as CASSSQLTETYNEQFF. The variable domain in full, completed from reference TRBV5-5 and TRBJ2-1, reads DAGVTQSPTHLIKTRGQQVTLRCSPISGHKSVSWYQQVLGQGPQFIFQYYEKEERGRGNFPDRFSARQFPNYSSELNVNALLLGDSALYLCASSSQLTETYNEQFFGPGTRLTVL.

The chain joins TRBV6-2 or TRBV6-3 to TRBJ2-3; D possibly matches TRBD1 or TRBD2 (5 bases each). The CDR3 is 15 amino acids. Per the germline V gene, CDR1 is MNHEY and CDR2 is SVGEGT. Trimming left V 6 bases short and J 1 base short, with 14 bases between. CDR3 DNA: TGTGCCAGCAGCCGGGGCAGAGGAGGCACAGATACGCAGTATTTT. Translated, it gives CASSRGRGGTDTQYF.

The V call is TRBV27, the J call TRBJ2-7; D not certain. V was pared by 1 base and J by 0 bases, with 7 bases between. The CDR3 is 14 amino acids. Germline-derived CDR1 and CDR2 are MNHEY and SMNVEV (reference sequence). Here the CDR3 DNA reads TGTGCCAGCAGTTTATACCGGAGCTCCTACGAGCAGTACTTC. This codes for CASSLYRSSYEQYF.

The genes are TRBV6-1 and TRBJ2-1; TRBD2 matches 13 bases. The germline CDR1 and CDR2 sequences are MNHNS and SASEGT. Trimming took 2 bases from V and 5 from J; bases not matched to a gene: 3. The CDR3 has 16 residues. In DNA form, the CDR3 reads TGTGCCAGCAGTGAACCGGGACTAGCGGGGAACAATGAGCAGTTCTTC. Translation: CASSEPGLAGNNEQFF.

The rearrangement uses TRBV5-6 and TRBJ1-3; D is unclear. The CDR3 loop spans 13 amino acids. Germline V gene lookup returns CDR1 SGHDT and CDR2 YYEEEE. Trimming pared 4 bases from V and 9 bases from J, leaving 14 bases between. In DNA form, the CDR3 reads TGTGCCAGCAGCACCCTGTCGGGATTCACCATATATTTT. Translated: CASSTLSGFTIYF.

The J gene is TRBJ1-2, the V gene TRBV27; 8 nucleotides align to TRBD1. The V segment lost 5 bases and the J segment 0 bases; nucleotides outside the gene matches: 5. The CDR3 has 15 amino acids. CDR1 and CDR2 from the germline V gene are MNHEY and SMNVEV (reference sequence). The CDR3 protein is CASSPGTGANYGYTF. The CDR3 DNA reads TGTGCCAGCAGTCCAGGGACAGGAGCTAACTATGGCTACACCTTC.

The genes are TRBV19 and TRBJ1-1; 8 bases are shared with TRBD1. The CDR3 loop spans 13 amino acids. Germline V gene sequence: CDR1 LNHDA, CDR2 SQIVND (reference sequence). V lost 6 bases, J lost 2 bases, and 2 bases stayed unmatched. This CDR3 reads CASRGQGNTEAFF. CDR3 nucleotides: TGTGCCAGTAGAGGACAGGGAAACACTGAAGCTTTCTTT.

The chain links TRBV6-5 to TRBJ1-4; 8 positions agree with TRBD1. Germline V CDR1 and CDR2: MNHEY, SVGAGI. V shed 2 bases, J shed 4 bases, and the junction held 3 bases outside the gene matches. This CDR3 comprises 15 residues. In DNA form, the CDR3 reads TGTGCCAGCAGTTACGGGGACAGGCTTAATGAAAAACTGTTTTTT. Its protein is CASSYGDRLNEKLFF.

The chain couples TRBV9 to TRBJ1-3; 7 bases agree with TRBD1. Germline V lookup: CDR1 SGDLS, CDR2 YYNGEE. This CDR3 has 17 residues. The V and J ends lost 4 bases and 4 bases, in that order; junction bases with no gene match: 14. The CDR3 here is CASSPPGQLLGGNTIYF. The CDR3 bases are TGTGCCAGCAGCCCCCCGGGACAGCTCTTAGGGGGAAACACCATATATTTT.

The rearrangement links TRBV3-1 (or the pseudogene TRBV3-2) to TRBJ2-5, with 7 bases that match TRBD1. Looked up from germline, CDR1 is LGHDT and CDR2 is YNNKEL (reference sequence). The CDR3 length is 16 residues. V trimming: 4 bases; J trimming: 5 bases; junction bases outside the gene matches: 13. The CDR3 nucleotides are TGTGCCAGCAGCCCCCGGACAGGACCCCCGGAGGAGACCCAGTACTTC. It translates to CASSPRTGPPEETQYF.

The chain has TRBV9 and TRBJ1-2; tentatively, D is TRBD1 (6 bases). The CDR3 contains 18 residues. The germline V gene encodes CDR1 SGDLS and CDR2 YYNGEE. V was cut by 0 bases and J by 0 bases, with 18 bases left in between. The DNA of the CDR3 is TGTGCCAGCAGCGTAGATACCGGGGGGGGCATTACTAACTATGGCTACACCTTC. This translates into CASSVDTGGGITNYGYTF.

The chain uses TRBV5-1 and TRBJ2-7; 8 nucleotides match TRBD1. The CDR3 has 13 amino acids. Losses at the gene ends were 3 bases for V and 7 bases for J; bases not matched to a gene: 6. Per germline, CDR1 SGHRS and CDR2 YFSETQ. The CDR3 sequence is CASSWRTGQEQYF. CDR3 coding DNA: TGCGCCAGCAGCTGGCGGACAGGGCAGGAGCAGTACTTC.

In regard to this clone: No DNA is shown, since the ends of the CDR3 on it are uncertain; the CDR3 is the one TCRdb lists. The genes are TRBV5-4 and TRBJ2-6; the listed D gene, TRBD1, was not tested against the DNA. CDR1 SGHNT and CDR2 YYREEE come from the germline V gene (reference sequence). The length of the CDR3 is 15 amino acids, counting both ends. The CDR3 is CASSPWGSGANVLTF.

V gene TRBV19 combines with J gene TRBJ1-2; 12 bases fit TRBD1. Unmatched junction bases numbered 10, after V lost 7 bases and J lost 7 bases. The length of the CDR3 is 15 residues. Per germline, CDR1 LNHDA and CDR2 SQIVND (reference sequence). The CDR3 reads CASTQSGTGGSGYTF. In DNA, the CDR3 is TGTGCCAGTACTCAATCCGGGACAGGGGGCTCTGGCTACACCTTC.

In its sample, this clone was seen once. The chain employs TRBV7-3 and TRBJ2-7, with 7 positions matching TRBD1. The CDR3 runs 16 residues. Germline CDR1 and CDR2: SGHTA and FQGTGA. V lost 6 bases to trimming and J lost 1 base; unmatched junction nucleotides: 12. The CDR3 is CASRRGQPMKSYEQYF. The CDR3 nucleotides read TGTGCCAGCAGAAGGGGACAGCCCATGAAGTCCTACGAGCAGTACTTC.

Note on this clone: Other DNA sequences in this sample translate to the same CDR3. The chain joins TRBV30 to TRBJ2-3; perhaps TRBD1 as D (8 bases). The CDR3 is 14 amino acids. Germline V gives CDR1 GTSNPN, CDR2 SVGIG (reference sequence). V was cut by 2 bases and J by 1 base, with 10 bases left in between. The DNA for the CDR3 is TGTGCCTGGAGTACAGGGGGGGGCACAGATACGCAGTATTTT. Its translation: CAWSTGGGTDTQYF.

The genes are TRBV11-2 and TRBJ1-1; D not certain. Per the germline V gene, CDR1 is SGHAT and CDR2 is FQNNGV. The CDR3 loop spans 14 amino acids. V lost 0 bases and J lost 4, with 9 bases in between. Written as DNA, the CDR3 is TGTGCCAGCAGCTTAGATCGGGGTTCCACTGAAGCTTTCTTT. Amino acids: CASSLDRGSTEAFF.

The chain recombines TRBV9 with TRBJ2-3; D possibly corresponds to TRBD1 (6 bases). The length of the CDR3 is 16 residues. The V gene's germline CDR1 is SGDLS and CDR2 YYNGEE. Deletions cut 3 bases from V and 5 bases from J, with 19 bases between. The DNA for the CDR3 is TGTGCCAGCAGCGCAGAGCAACAGGGTAATAGAGATACGCAGTATTTT. Its translation: CASSAEQQGNRDTQYF.